The 5 T cell receptor beta chains below were found in one sample sequenced in a study of early T cells in non-severe SARS-CoV-2 infection. TCRdb recomputed calls from the 5' RACE reads with MiXCR, one row per CDR3 protein. The sample consists of approximately 30,000 distinct CDR3 sequences, around 6% of them appearing once. Sequenced sample: whole blood. Receptors originate from an adult who was a healthcare worker with PCR-confirmed SARS-CoV-2 infection or an uninfected control (not recorded which).

The table lists this clonotype with a count of one. The genes are TRBV5-4 and TRBJ2-3; 8 bases are a match to TRBD2. The CDR3 is 15 amino acids. Germline lookup yields CDR1 SGHNT and CDR2 YYREEE (reference sequence). J lost 9 bases, V lost 4 bases, and 13 bases had no gene match. CDR3 nucleotides: TGTGCCAGCAGCCCCGGTTCGGGGGGGGAGGAAACGCAGTATTTT. Residues: CASSPGSGGEETQYF. Full variable domain (missing parts from reference TRBV5-4 and TRBJ2-3): ETGVTQSPTHLIKTRGQQVTLRCSSQSGHNTVSWYQQALGQGPQFIFQYYREEENGRGNFPPRFSGLQFPNYSSELNVNALELDDSALYLCASSPGSGGEETQYFGPGTRLTVL.

This clonotype was detected many times. The V gene is TRBV7-2, the J gene TRBJ1-2; no firm D call. V gave up 6 bases and J gave up 4 bases, with 12 bases separating them. CDR1 is SGHTA and CDR2 is FQGNSA in the germline V gene. The CDR3 has 13 amino acids. The CDR3 reads CASRVAGPYGYTF. The CDR3 DNA is TGTGCCAGCAGGGTCGCCGGCCCCTATGGCTACACCTTC.

CDR3 loop: CASSFSRTTRYSYEQYF. In DNA form, the CDR3 reads TGTGCCAGCAGCTTTAGTCGGACTACCCGCTACTCCTACGAGCAGTACTTC. The chain employs TRBV12-3 or TRBV12-4 and TRBJ2-7, with D possibly matching TRBD2 (6 bases). The CDR3 contains 17 residues. The V end lost 6 bases, the J end lost 0 bases, and 21 bases lay between the germline ends.

The chain joins TRBV6-6 to TRBJ2-5; weak D call: TRBD2 (5 bases). CDR3 size: 19 residues. CDR1 and CDR2 (germline): MNHNY, SVGAGI (reference sequence). V was trimmed by 0 bases and J by 9 bases, leaving 29 bases between them. The CDR3 DNA sequence: TGTGCCAGCAGTTACTCGGAAAATACGGGGTTTTTCGGAGGCCGTGCCCAGTACTTC. Encoded protein: CASSYSENTGFFGGRAQYF.

This clonotype was observed many times. This chain's CDR3 is CASSQEDRGHGYTF. The CDR3 region has the DNA TGTGCCAGCAGCCAAGAGGACAGGGGTCACGGCTACACCTTC. This rearrangement joins TRBV3-1 to TRBJ1-2, with 9 bases fitting TRBD1. Germline-derived CDR1 and CDR2 are LGHDT and YNNKEL (reference sequence). The CDR3 totals 14 residues. J lost 8 bases, V lost 0 bases, and 4 bases had no gene match.